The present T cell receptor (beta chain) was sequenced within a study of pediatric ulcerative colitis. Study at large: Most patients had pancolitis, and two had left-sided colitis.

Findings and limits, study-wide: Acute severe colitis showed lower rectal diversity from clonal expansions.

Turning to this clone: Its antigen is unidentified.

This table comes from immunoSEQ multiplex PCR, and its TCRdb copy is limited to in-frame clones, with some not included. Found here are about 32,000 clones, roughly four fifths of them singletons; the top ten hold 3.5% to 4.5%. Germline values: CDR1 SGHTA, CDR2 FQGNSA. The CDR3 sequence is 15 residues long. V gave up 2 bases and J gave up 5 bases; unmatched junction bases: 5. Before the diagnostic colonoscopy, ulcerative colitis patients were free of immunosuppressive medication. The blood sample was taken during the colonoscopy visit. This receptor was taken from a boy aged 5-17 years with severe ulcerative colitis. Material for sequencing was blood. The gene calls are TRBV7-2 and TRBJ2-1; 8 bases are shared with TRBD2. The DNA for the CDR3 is TGTGCCAGCAGCTTAAGAAGCGGGGGCAACAATGAGCAGTTCTTC. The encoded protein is CASSLRSGGNNEQFF. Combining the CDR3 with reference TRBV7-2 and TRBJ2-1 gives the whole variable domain GAGVSQSPSNKVTEKGKDVELRCDPISGHTALYWYRQSLGQGLEFLIYFQGNSAPDKSGLPSDRFSAERTGGSVSTLTIQRTQQEDSAVYLCASSLRSGGNNEQFFGPGTRLTVL.